This TCR beta chain comes out of a study of shared clonotypes between healthy human individuals. Study outcomes and limitations: The sampled material consisted only of blood, and tissue repertoires are likely to differ.

V lost 6 bases, J lost 4 bases, and 10 bases lay in between. Germline-derived CDR1 and CDR2 are LGHNT and FRNRAP. CDR3 size: 13 residues. This clone came up many times. No antigen is known for it. Method: immunoSEQ multiplex PCR; TCRdb's copy keeps in-frame clones and lacks some. The table includes about a million clones, less than 85% detected once. The source material was memory CD4+ T cells sorted from blood. Subset indicated: CD45RA-negative fraction. This sequence originates from a man aged 18 to 30 in good health. The V and J genes are TRBV12-5 and TRBJ2-1; possible D gene TRBD1, 6 bases. Here the CDR3 reads CASGWGQYNEQFF. DNA for the CDR3: TGTGCTAGTGGCTGGGGGCAGTACAATGAGCAGTTCTTC.